A selection of T cell receptor beta chains follows, all from one sample in a study of T-cell memory formation after mild COVID-19. TCRdb ran MiXCR on the 5' RACE reads and lists one entry per CDR3 protein. The sample gives around 300,000 distinct CDR3 sequences, around 8% of which show up once; about 20% is in the top ten. The sample was PBMCs or a T cell subset sorted from them (not recorded which). These receptors came from a man aged 18 to 29 who had mild COVID-19 (a few samples of this study predate the infection). Cell type and time point are not known. CDR3s include the opening cysteine and the closing phenylalanine or tryptophan. Each record gives: V gene, CDR3 protein.

>TRBV6-1
CASTSGWTEANEKLFF
>TRBV4-2
CASSQDQGRTEAFF
>TRBV7-9
CASSFWTGGNWDTGELFF
>TRBV6-1
CASSEEGGGVDTQYF
>TRBV5-1
CASSSSGQDGTEAFF
>TRBV2
CASEGNNYGYTF
>TRBV5-6
CASSLRTSIEQYF
>TRBV7-2
CASSRQNQETQYF
>TRBV9
CASSPGEGALYNEQFF
>TRBV7-2
CASTPRLAGTHTQYF
>TRBV5-6
CASSLGEKDTQYF
>TRBV3-1
CASSQTLVEAQYF